This T cell receptor (beta chain) was identified during a study of T cell responses to AZD1222 COVID-19 vaccine. The data were produced by immunoSEQ multiplex PCR, yet TCRdb's version contains in-frame clones alone and is incomplete. Of some 80,000 clones detected, 88% appear once; the ten largest clones hold over 8%. Germline V gives CDR1 SGHNT, CDR2 YYREEE (reference sequence). Trimming removed 4 bases from V and 0 bases from J, with 13 bases in between. This CDR3 region has 15 residues. Points from the study as a whole: There were mostly white British donors and more females than males, and clonal diversity was possibly underestimated. A reported finding is that nearly half of spike-specific TCRs target unmutated variant regions. Spike-specific TCR breadth rose after two AZD1222 doses, and depth rose as well. The number of AZD1222 recipients seropositive at baseline was only six.

About this clone: Its antigen is as yet unknown.

This material consisted of peripheral blood, taken 28 days after the second dose of the MenACWY control vaccine. This chain uses TRBV5-4 with TRBJ1-1; weak D call: TRBD1 (5 bases). This sequence originates from an adult who received the MenACWY meningococcal vaccine as a control. CDR3 residues: CASSRVGEMNTEAFF. The CDR3 DNA reads TGTGCCAGCAGCCGGGTGGGGGAGATGAACACTGAAGCTTTCTTT.